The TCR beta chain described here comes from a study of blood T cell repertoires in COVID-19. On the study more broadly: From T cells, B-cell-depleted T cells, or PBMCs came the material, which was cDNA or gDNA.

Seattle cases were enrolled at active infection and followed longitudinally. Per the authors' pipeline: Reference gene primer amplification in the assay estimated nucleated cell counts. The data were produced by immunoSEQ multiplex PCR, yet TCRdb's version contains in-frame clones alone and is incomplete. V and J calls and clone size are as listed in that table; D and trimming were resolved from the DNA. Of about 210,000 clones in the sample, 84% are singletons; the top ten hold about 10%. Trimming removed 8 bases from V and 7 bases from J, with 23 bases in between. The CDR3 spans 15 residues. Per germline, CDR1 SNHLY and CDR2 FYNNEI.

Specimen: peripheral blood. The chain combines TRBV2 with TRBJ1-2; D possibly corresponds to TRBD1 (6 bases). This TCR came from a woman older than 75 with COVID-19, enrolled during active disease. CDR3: CASEQDGAGVAGYTF. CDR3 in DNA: TGTGCCAGCGAGCAAGACGGAGCAGGGGTGGCTGGCTACACCTTC.